This TCR beta chain was sequenced for a study of cytotoxic CD8 clonotypes in ibrutinib-treated CLL. Study results and limitations: Exceeding age-matched healthy donors, baseline clonality also tracked the counts of circulating CD8+ T cells.

Trimming pared 2 bases from V and 8 bases from J, leaving 12 bases between. The germline V gene encodes CDR1 MNHEY and CDR2 SMNVEV (reference sequence). CDR3 size: 14 residues. TCRdb's table, derived via immunoSEQ multiplex PCR, lists solely in-frame clones and lacks some. Seen here are some 20,000 clones, about three quarters observed once, and the top ten hold roughly 7.9%. In its sample, this clone was seen a few times. Its cognate antigen is unknown. This TCR came from a human donor with chronic lymphocytic leukemia. This sample comprised PBMCs, obtained before ibrutinib treatment. This chain joins TRBV27 and TRBJ2-2, with D tentatively TRBD1 (5 bases). The CDR3 spells CASSLARAVGELFF. In DNA form, the CDR3 reads TGTGCCAGCAGTTTAGCCAGGGCTGTGGGGGAGCTGTTTTTT.